This is a list of T cell receptor beta chains from one sample in a study of human T cells and chemical hapten exposure. TCRdb called the RACE reads again in MiXCR, with one record for every CDR3 protein. Of 35,000 to 50,000 distinct CDR3 sequences in the sample, 4.3% were seen once. The sequencing input was whole blood. The receptor source for this set is a female donor in good health. Some clones in this sample may be carry-over from other donors' samples. The CDR3 runs from the conserved cysteine through the conserved F or W. The order of the fields is J gene, V gene, clone size, D gene, CDR3 protein, CDR3 DNA. A D gene is named only where the DNA matches it firmly. Clone size is stated in some rows and not others, as once, few, many or a class when expanded.

TRBJ2-7 | TRBV10-3 | many | . | CAIRPSDYSYEQYF | TGTGCCATCAGGCCTAGTGATTACTCCTACGAGCAGTACTTC
TRBJ2-7 | TRBV20-1 | many | . | CSARDFRAGYEQYF | TGCAGTGCTAGAGATTTCAGGGCGGGCTACGAGCAGTACTTC
TRBJ2-5 | TRBV6-1 | many | TRBD2 | CASSETSGGETQYF | TGTGCCAGCAGTGAGACTAGCGGGGGGGAGACCCAGTACTTC
TRBJ1-6 | TRBV6-6 | few | . | CASSRDSRSSYNSPLHF | TGTGCCAGCAGCCGAGACAGCAGGAGCTCCTATAATTCACCCCTCCACTTT
TRBJ1-4 | TRBV29-1 | few | . | CSVEDKGGNEKLFF | TGCAGCGTTGAAGATAAAGGCGGGAATGAAAAACTGTTTTTT
TRBJ1-1 | TRBV20-1 | many | TRBD1 | CSARWTGGGWDTEAFF | TGCAGTGCTCGATGGACAGGGGGCGGTTGGGACACTGAAGCTTTCTTT
TRBJ2-6 | TRBV12-3/TRBV12-4 | many | . | CASSLGQSGANVLTF | TGTGCCAGCAGTTTAGGGCAGTCTGGGGCCAACGTCCTGACTTTC
TRBJ2-2 | TRBV10-3 | . | . | CAIRGVPNTGELFF | TGTGCCATCAGAGGGGTCCCGAACACCGGGGAGCTGTTTTTT
TRBJ1-6 | TRBV11-2 | many | TRBD1 | CASSLAGTGNSPLHF | TGTGCCAGCAGCTTGGCCGGGACAGGGAATTCACCCCTCCACTTT
TRBJ1-4 | TRBV4-2 | many | . | CASSQALVGAGIEKLFF | TGTGCCAGCAGCCAAGCGTTAGTGGGGGCTGGGATTGAAAAACTGTTTTTT
TRBJ1-2 | TRBV5-4 | . | . | CASSLAQVYGYTF | TGTGCCAGCAGCTTGGCGCAGGTCTATGGCTACACCTTC
TRBJ2-3 | TRBV7-9 | many | . | CASIHRGETDTQYF | TGTGCCAGCATCCATCGGGGTGAAACAGATACGCAGTATTTT
TRBJ2-4 | TRBV7-2 | many | . | CASSLNPALAKNIQYF | TGTGCCAGCAGCTTAAACCCAGCGTTAGCCAAAAACATTCAGTACTTC
TRBJ2-3 | TRBV6-6 | . | TRBD2 | CASRTSGGGTDTQYF | TGTGCCAGCAGAACAAGCGGGGGTGGAACAGATACGCAGTATTTT
TRBJ1-3 | TRBV7-9 | medium-sized | . | CASTQTYSEWSSGNTIYF | TGTGCCAGCACCCAAACCTACAGTGAATGGAGCTCTGGAAACACCATATATTTT
TRBJ2-3 | TRBV5-1 | many | . | CASSLGATGLRLDTQYF | TGCGCCAGCAGCTTGGGGGCTACGGGGTTGCGCCTCGATACGCAGTATTTT
TRBJ2-7 | TRBV20-1 | many | . | CSASRPNPPYEQYF | TGCAGTGCTTCAAGACCTAACCCACCCTACGAGCAGTACTTC
TRBJ2-7 | TRBV7-9 | many | . | CASSLEGGIGYEQYF | TGTGCCAGCAGCTTAGAGGGGGGTATAGGTTACGAGCAGTACTTC
TRBJ2-4 | TRBV28 | many | TRBD1 | CASSLPRTGGAKNIQYF | TGTGCCAGCAGCTTACCCCGGACAGGGGGGGCCAAAAACATTCAGTACTTC
TRBJ2-7 | TRBV7-8 | . | . | CASSLGVATVPRALYF | TGTGCCAGCAGCTTAGGTGTTGCGACAGTCCCACGGGCTCTGTACTTC
TRBJ1-1 | TRBV20-1 | many | . | CSARDPTGGSDTEAFF | TGCAGTGCTAGAGACCCGACGGGGGGTTCGGACACTGAAGCTTTCTTT
TRBJ1-1 | TRBV5-1 | few | . | CASSGNANTEAFF | TGCGCCAGCAGCGGGAACGCGAACACTGAAGCTTTCTTT
TRBJ2-3 | TRBV20-1 | . | . | CSVGRASTDTQYF | TGCAGTGTAGGGCGGGCCAGCACAGATACGCAGTATTTT
TRBJ2-3 | TRBV7-2 | . | . | CASSRWDGDTQYF | TGTGCCAGCAGCCGTTGGGACGGTGATACGCAGTATTTT
TRBJ2-7 | TRBV5-1 | many | . | CASKGEYEQYF | TGCGCCAGCAAGGGCGAGTACGAGCAGTACTTC
TRBJ2-3 | TRBV5-4 | few | . | CASSLVGIPDTQYF | TGTGCCAGCAGCTTAGTTGGAATCCCAGATACGCAGTATTTT
TRBJ1-1 | TRBV6-5 | many | TRBD1 | CASSYSLFAGTGNTEAFF | TGTGCCAGCAGTTACTCCCTGTTTGCCGGGACAGGGAACACTGAAGCTTTCTTT
TRBJ2-1 | TRBV7-2 | many | TRBD2 | CASSFRWTSGASSYNEQFF | TGTGCCAGCAGCTTCCGCTGGACTAGCGGGGCGAGCTCCTACAATGAGCAGTTCTTC
TRBJ1-2 | TRBV7-2 | many | . | CASSLARGLEF | TGTGCCAGCAGCTTAGCGCGTGGTTTGGAATTC
TRBJ1-4 | TRBV20-1 | many | TRBD1 | CSARDLGGADEKLFF | TGCAGTGCTAGAGATTTAGGGGGCGCCGACGAAAAACTGTTTTTT
TRBJ2-3 | TRBV10-3 | many | TRBD2 | CAISDRGGVADTQYF | TGTGCCATCAGTGACCGGGGGGGCGTGGCAGATACGCAGTATTTT
TRBJ1-5 | TRBV9 | many | TRBD1 | CASSADRAGPQHF | TGTGCCAGCAGCGCGGACAGGGCCGGTCCCCAGCATTTT
TRBJ2-5 | TRBV3-1 | . | TRBD2 | CASSQDLAGRQETQYF | TGTGCCAGCAGCCAAGATCTAGCGGGACGGCAAGAGACCCAGTACTTC
TRBJ2-1 | TRBV11-2 | few | . | CASSLGTYNEQFF | TGTGCCAGCAGCTTAGGAACGTACAATGAGCAGTTCTTC
TRBJ2-7 | TRBV6-5 | many | TRBD2 | CASSPTSGGAREQYF | TGTGCCAGCAGTCCCACTAGCGGGGGGGCGAGGGAGCAGTACTTC
TRBJ2-7 | TRBV9 | many | TRBD1 | CASSTAGTGQSEQYF | TGTGCCAGCAGCACGGCCGGGACAGGCCAGAGCGAGCAGTACTTC
TRBJ1-2 | TRBV4-2 | many | . | CASSQDRTGRAITF | TGTGCCAGCAGCCAAGATCGAACAGGGCGGGCCATCACCTTC
TRBJ2-2 | TRBV3-1 | many | . | CASSLREGGELFF | TGTGCCAGCAGCCTCAGAGAGGGCGGGGAGCTGTTTTTT
TRBJ1-1 | TRBV7-2 | many | TRBD1 | CASSLNRGTEAFF | TGTGCCAGCAGCTTAAACAGGGGGACTGAAGCTTTCTTT
TRBJ1-6 | TRBV12-3/TRBV12-4 | many | . | CASSLQAGVNSPLHF | TGTGCCAGCAGTTTACAAGCAGGGGTAAATTCACCCCTCCACTTT
TRBJ1-5 | TRBV12-3/TRBV12-4 | many | . | CASSSREAPGQPQHF | TGTGCCAGCAGTAGCAGGGAGGCCCCGGGGCAGCCCCAGCATTTT
TRBJ2-2 | TRBV7-2 | many | TRBD2 | CASSLAPWKRGGVFTGELFF | TGTGCCAGCAGCTTAGCCCCCTGGAAGCGGGGGGGCGTTTTCACTGGGGAGCTGTTTTTT
TRBJ1-5 | TRBV18 | many | . | CASSPGNNQPQHF | TGTGCCAGCTCACCAGGGAACAATCAGCCCCAGCATTTT
TRBJ1-5 | TRBV5-1 | . | . | CASSLSGQTHQPQHF | TGCGCCAGCAGCTTGTCCGGACAGACCCATCAGCCCCAGCATTTT
TRBJ2-2 | TRBV6-1 | many | . | CASTRLANTGELFF | TGTGCCAGCACCAGACTAGCGAACACCGGGGAGCTGTTTTTT
TRBJ2-3 | TRBV4-3 | . | TRBD2 | CASSKLAESTDTQYF | TGCGCCAGCAGCAAGCTAGCGGAAAGCACAGATACGCAGTATTTT
TRBJ2-7 | TRBV7-3 | many | TRBD1 | CASSWGQGSYEQYF | TGTGCCAGCAGCTGGGGACAGGGGTCCTACGAGCAGTACTTC
TRBJ2-4 | TRBV6-2/TRBV6-3 | many | . | CASTRGEYGKNIQYF | TGTGCCAGCACCAGAGGGGAATATGGCAAAAACATTCAGTACTTC
TRBJ1-6 | TRBV5-1 | many | TRBD1 | CASSAGQGPSPLHF | TGCGCCAGCAGCGCGGGACAGGGTCCTTCACCCCTCCACTTT